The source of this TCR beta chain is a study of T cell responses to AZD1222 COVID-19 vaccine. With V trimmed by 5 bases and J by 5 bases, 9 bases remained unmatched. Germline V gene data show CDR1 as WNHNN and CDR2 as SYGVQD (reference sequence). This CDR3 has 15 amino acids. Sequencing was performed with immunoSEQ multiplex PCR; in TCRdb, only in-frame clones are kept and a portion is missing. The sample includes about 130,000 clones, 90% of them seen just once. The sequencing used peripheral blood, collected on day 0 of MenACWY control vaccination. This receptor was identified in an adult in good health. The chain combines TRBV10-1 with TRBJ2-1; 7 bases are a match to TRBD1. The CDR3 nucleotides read TGCGCCAGCAGTACAGGGGACACCTCAAACAATGAGCAGTTCTTC. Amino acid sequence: CASSTGDTSNNEQFF.